Listed here are 14 T cell receptor beta chains from one sample, sequenced in a study of blood T cell repertoires in COVID-19. Data came from immunoSEQ multiplex PCR; TCRdb stores just in-frame clones and leaves some out. This table holds 250,000 to 300,000 clones, around 90% found once. Material for sequencing was peripheral blood. The source of these receptors is a woman between 65 and 79 years old with COVID-19, enrolled during active disease.

This chain connects TRBV7-2 to TRBJ1-2; D uncertain. The V gene's germline CDR1 is SGHTA and CDR2 FQGNSA. This CDR3 is 15 amino acids long. V shed 1 base and J shed 3 bases, with 12 bases lying between them. CDR3 DNA sequence: TGTGCCAGCAGCTTAGGCGTAGCCGACTACTATGGCTACACCTTC. Residues: CASSLGVADYYGYTF.

The chain joins TRBV21-1 to TRBJ1-1; TRBD1, the table's D call, lacks a check against the DNA. TRBV21-1 is a listed pseudogene. The CDR3 runs to 15 residues. The CDR3 sequence is CASSPRDSMNTEAFF. In DNA form, the CDR3 reads TGTGCCAGCAGCCCCAGGGACAGCATGAACACTGAAGCTTTCTTT.

CDR3 sequence (DNA): TGTGCCAGCAGTGTAAGCGGGAGGGCCGTCGGGGAGCAGTTCTTC. Translation gives CASSVSGRAVGEQFF. The gene calls are TRBV2 and TRBJ2-1; 10 nucleotides match TRBD2. V shed 4 bases, J shed 10 bases, and the junction held 10 bases outside the gene matches. The V gene's germline CDR1 is SNHLY and CDR2 FYNNEI. There are 15 residues in the CDR3.

V gene TRBV7-8 combines with J gene TRBJ2-1; D is uncertain. V lost 3 bases, J lost 2 bases, and 11 bases lay in between. The length of the CDR3 is 15 residues. CDR1 and CDR2 (germline): SGHVS, FQNEAQ. CDR3 region: CASSFVASAYNEQFF. The CDR3 DNA is TGTGCCAGCAGCTTTGTCGCGTCTGCCTACAATGAGCAGTTCTTC.

The chain links TRBV28 to TRBJ1-1; 7 bases agree with TRBD1. This CDR3 region has 14 residues. Germline values: CDR1 MDHEN, CDR2 SYDVKM. The V segment lost 1 base and the J segment 4 bases; nucleotides outside the gene matches: 3. The CDR3 here is CASSLLGQITEAFF. CDR3 coding DNA: TGTGCCAGCAGTTTATTGGGACAGATCACTGAAGCTTTCTTT.

This sequence joins TRBV7-2 and TRBJ1-5; 8 bases are a match to TRBD1. CDR3 length: 16 residues. V gave up 1 base and J gave up 5 bases; unmatched junction bases: 7. The germline V gene has CDR1 SGHTA and CDR2 FQGNSA. CDR3 loop: CASSLDSTGGYQPQHF. The CDR3 region has the DNA TGTGCCAGCAGCTTAGACAGCACAGGGGGATATCAGCCCCAGCATTTT.

This clone turned up a few times. The CDR3, as DNA: TGCGCCAGCAGCCAAGTTCGGGGGACCTCCTACGAGCAGTACTTC. This gives the protein CASSQVRGTSYEQYF. V gene TRBV4-1 combines with J gene TRBJ2-7; the D gene is possibly TRBD2 (6 bases). The CDR3 extends over 15 amino acids. The germline V gene encodes CDR1 MGHRA and CDR2 YSYEKL. The V end lost 1 base, the J end lost 0 bases, and 10 bases lay between the germline ends.

This clone appeared once. The gene calls are TRBV11-3 and TRBJ2-3; D might be TRBD2 (6 bases). The length of the CDR3 is 15 residues. Germline V CDR1 and CDR2: SGHNT, YENEEA. Trimming cost V 5 bases and J 0 bases, with 12 bases left between them. The CDR3 DNA sequence: TGTGCCAGCAGCCCTGACGGGGGAAGCACAGATACGCAGTATTTT. Encoded protein: CASSPDGGSTDTQYF.

V usage is TRBV19 and J usage is TRBJ1-4; D possibly corresponds to TRBD1 (6 bases). The CDR3 is made up of 15 amino acids. CDR1 LNHDA and CDR2 SQIVND come from the germline V gene (reference sequence). V was pared by 4 bases and J by 7 bases, with 16 bases between. This CDR3 is CASSSPQGISEKLFF. The CDR3 region has the DNA TGTGCCAGTAGTAGCCCACAGGGTATCAGTGAAAAACTGTTTTTT.

V usage is TRBV9 and J usage is TRBJ2-7, with a tentative D call TRBD2 (5 bases). Germline V gene sequence: CDR1 SGDLS, CDR2 YYNGEE. The CDR3 sequence is 16 residues long. Trimming took off 3 bases at V and 3 bases at J, with 19 bases between the two ends. The CDR3 DNA reads TGTGCCAGCAGCGCGGGGATAATGCTATTTGTCTACGAGCAGTACTTC. Protein sequence: CASSAGIMLFVYEQYF.

This clone came up once. V is TRBV19 and J is TRBJ1-1; the D is unclear. Trimming stripped 3 bases from V and 1 base from J, with 12 bases between. CDR1 is LNHDA, CDR2 SQIVND, per germline (reference sequence). The CDR3 contains 15 residues. This CDR3 is CASSIGGKQNTEAFF. The CDR3 DNA follows: TGTGCCAGTAGTATTGGAGGGAAACAGAACACTGAAGCTTTCTTT.

The sample holds one count of this clone. The chain links TRBV29-1 to TRBJ2-1, with 10 bases fitting TRBD1. CDR3 length: 13 amino acids. Germline assignment: CDR1 SQVTM and CDR2 ANQGSEA. Unmatched junction bases numbered 9, after V lost 7 bases and J lost 9 bases. CDR3 nucleotide sequence: TGCAGCGCCCAAGAGACAGGGGGCGGTGAGCAGTTCTTC. It yields the protein CSAQETGGGEQFF.

The CDR3 bases are TGTGCCAGCAGCTTAAGAGGGGGAAGCTCCTACGAGCAGTACTTC. Amino acids: CASSLRGGSSYEQYF. This chain uses TRBV5-4 with TRBJ2-7; possible D gene TRBD1, 6 bases. CDR1 and CDR2 (germline): SGHNT, YYREEE (reference sequence). V lost 2 bases and J 0 bases, leaving 12 bases between the germline ends. The CDR3 covers 15 residues. Full variable domain (remainder filled in from reference TRBV5-4 and TRBJ2-7): ETGVTQSPTHLIKTRGQQVTLRCSSQSGHNTVSWYQQALGQGPQFIFQYYREEENGRGNFPPRFSGLQFPNYSSELNVNALELDDSALYLCASSLRGGSSYEQYFGPGTRLTVT.

The chain carries TRBV28 and TRBJ2-7; 7 positions agree with TRBD1. The CDR3 extends over 15 amino acids. Germline V lookup: CDR1 MDHEN, CDR2 SYDVKM. Trimming at V came to 7 bases and at J to 2 bases, leaving 11 bases not matched to a gene. The CDR3 DNA reads as TGTGCCAGCACCTCGCGGACAGGAAAAACCTACGAGCAGTACTTC. Its translation is CASTSRTGKTYEQYF.